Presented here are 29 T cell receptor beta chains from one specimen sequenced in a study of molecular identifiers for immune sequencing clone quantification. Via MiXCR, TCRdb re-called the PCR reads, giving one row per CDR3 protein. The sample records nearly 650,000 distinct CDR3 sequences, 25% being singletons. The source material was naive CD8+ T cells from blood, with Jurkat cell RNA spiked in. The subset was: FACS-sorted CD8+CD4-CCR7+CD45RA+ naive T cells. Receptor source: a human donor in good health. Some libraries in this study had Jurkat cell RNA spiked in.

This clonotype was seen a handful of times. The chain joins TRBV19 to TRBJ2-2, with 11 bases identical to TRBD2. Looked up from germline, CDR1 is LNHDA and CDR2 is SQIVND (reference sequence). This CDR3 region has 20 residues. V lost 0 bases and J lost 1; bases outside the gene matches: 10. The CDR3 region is CASSIEELAGDPLNTGELFF. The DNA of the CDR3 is TGTGCCAGTAGTATAGAGGAACTAGCGGGAGATCCCTTGAACACCGGGGAGCTGTTTTTT. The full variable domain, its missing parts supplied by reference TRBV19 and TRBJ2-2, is DGGITQSPKYLFRKEGQNVTLSCEQNLNHDAMYWYRQDPGQGLRLIYYSQIVNDFQKGDIAEGYSVSREKKESFPLTVTSAQKNPTAFYLCASSIEELAGDPLNTGELFFGEGSRLTVL.

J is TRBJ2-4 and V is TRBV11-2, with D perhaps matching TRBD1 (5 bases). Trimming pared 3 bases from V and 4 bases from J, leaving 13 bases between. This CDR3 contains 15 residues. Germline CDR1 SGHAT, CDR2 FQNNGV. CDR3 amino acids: CASSLDPGSKNIQYF. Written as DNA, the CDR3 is TGTGCCAGCAGCTTGGACCCAGGGTCGAAAAACATTCAGTACTTC. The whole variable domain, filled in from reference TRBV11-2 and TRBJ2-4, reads EAGVAQSPRYKIIEKRQSVAFWCNPISGHATLYWYQQILGQGPKLLIQFQNNGVVDDSQLPKDRFSAERLKGVDSTLKIQPAKLEDSAVYLCASSLDPGSKNIQYFGAGTRLSVL.

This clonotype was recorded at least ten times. CDR3 nucleotide sequence: TGTGCCAGCAGGATGAACACTGAAGCTTTCTTT. Translating gives CASRMNTEAFF. This rearrangement joins TRBV7-9 to TRBJ1-1; D is uncertain. Germline CDR1 is SEHNR and CDR2 is FQNEAQ (reference sequence). Between the trimmed V and J ends, which lost 6 bases and 0 bases, there was a span of 2 bases. The CDR3 extends over 11 amino acids.

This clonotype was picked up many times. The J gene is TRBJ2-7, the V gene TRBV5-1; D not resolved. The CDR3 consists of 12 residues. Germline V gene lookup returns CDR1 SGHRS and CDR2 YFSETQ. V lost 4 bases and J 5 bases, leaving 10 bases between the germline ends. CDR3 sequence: CASSDDNNEQYF. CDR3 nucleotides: TGCGCCAGCAGCGACGATAACAACGAGCAGTACTTC.

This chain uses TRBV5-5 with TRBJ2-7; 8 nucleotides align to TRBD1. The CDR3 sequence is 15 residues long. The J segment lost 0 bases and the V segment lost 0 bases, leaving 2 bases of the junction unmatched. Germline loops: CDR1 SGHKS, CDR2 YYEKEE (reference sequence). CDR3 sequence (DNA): TGTGCCAGCAGCTTGGAGGACAGGGTCTCCTACGAGCAGTACTTC. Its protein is CASSLEDRVSYEQYF.

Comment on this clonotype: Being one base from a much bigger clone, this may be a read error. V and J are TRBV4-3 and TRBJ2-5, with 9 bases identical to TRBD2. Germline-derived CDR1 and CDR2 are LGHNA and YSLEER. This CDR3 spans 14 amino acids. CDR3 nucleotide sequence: TGCGTCAGCATTAGCGGGGGAGGGTCGGAGACCCAGTACTTC. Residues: CVSISGGGSETQYF.

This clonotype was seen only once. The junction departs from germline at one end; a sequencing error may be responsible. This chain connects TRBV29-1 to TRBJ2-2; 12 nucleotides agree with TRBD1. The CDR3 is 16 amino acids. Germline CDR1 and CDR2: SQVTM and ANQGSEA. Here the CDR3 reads CSVGKGQGANTGELFF. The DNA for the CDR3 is TGCAGCGTGGGAAAGGGACAGGGGGCAAACACCGGGGAGCTATTTTTT.

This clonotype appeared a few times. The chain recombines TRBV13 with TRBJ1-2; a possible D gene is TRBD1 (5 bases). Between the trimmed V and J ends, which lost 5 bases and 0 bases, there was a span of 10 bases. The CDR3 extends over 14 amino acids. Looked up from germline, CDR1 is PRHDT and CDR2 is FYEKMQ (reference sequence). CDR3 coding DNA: TGTGCCAGCAGCCCCTGGACAACTAACTATGGCTACACCTTC. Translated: CASSPWTTNYGYTF.

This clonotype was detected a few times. CDR3 bases: TGTGCCAGCCGGTACACCACAGGGTCTGAAGCTTTCTTT. Its protein product is CASRYTTGSEAFF. The rearrangement uses TRBV19 and TRBJ1-1; D possibly corresponds to TRBD1 (6 bases). The V and J ends lost 9 bases and 6 bases respectively, with 17 bases between them. Germline CDR1 is LNHDA and CDR2 is SQIVND (reference sequence). The CDR3 is 13 residues long.

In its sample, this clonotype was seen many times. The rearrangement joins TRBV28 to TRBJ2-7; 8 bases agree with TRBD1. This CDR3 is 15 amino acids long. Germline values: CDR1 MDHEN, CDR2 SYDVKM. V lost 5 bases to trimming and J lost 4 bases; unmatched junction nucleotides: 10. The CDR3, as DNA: TGTGCCAGCAGTCTCCCTCGGACAGGGAGGTACGAGCAGTACTTC. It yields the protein CASSLPRTGRYEQYF.

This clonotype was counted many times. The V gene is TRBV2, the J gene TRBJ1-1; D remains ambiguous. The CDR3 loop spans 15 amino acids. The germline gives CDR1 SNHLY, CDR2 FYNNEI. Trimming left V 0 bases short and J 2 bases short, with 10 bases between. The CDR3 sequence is CASSEASVPNTEAFF. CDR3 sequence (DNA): TGTGCCAGCAGTGAAGCGTCGGTCCCCAACACTGAAGCTTTCTTT.

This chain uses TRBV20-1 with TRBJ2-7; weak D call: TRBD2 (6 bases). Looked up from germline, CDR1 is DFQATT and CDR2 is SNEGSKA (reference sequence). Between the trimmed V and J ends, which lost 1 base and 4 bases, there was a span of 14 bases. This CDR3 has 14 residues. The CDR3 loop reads CSARVVWAGYEQYF. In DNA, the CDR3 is TGCAGTGCTAGAGTGGTCTGGGCGGGATACGAGCAGTACTTC.

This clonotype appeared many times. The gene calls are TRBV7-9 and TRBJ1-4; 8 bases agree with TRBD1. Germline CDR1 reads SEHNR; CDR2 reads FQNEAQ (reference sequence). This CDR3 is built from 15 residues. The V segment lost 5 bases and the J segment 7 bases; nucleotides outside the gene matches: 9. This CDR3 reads CASSPRTGIGEKLFF. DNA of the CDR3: TGTGCCAGCAGCCCGAGGACAGGGATCGGTGAAAAACTGTTTTTT.

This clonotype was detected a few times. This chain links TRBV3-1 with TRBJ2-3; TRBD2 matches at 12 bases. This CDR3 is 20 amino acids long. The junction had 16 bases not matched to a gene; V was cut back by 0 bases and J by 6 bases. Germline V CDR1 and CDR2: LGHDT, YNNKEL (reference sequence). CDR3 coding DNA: TGTGCCAGCAGCCAAGATCCCTCCGTACTAGCGGGGGGCCGAGCGGATACGCAGTATTTT. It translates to CASSQDPSVLAGGRADTQYF.

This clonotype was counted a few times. This chain's CDR3 is CASGLHQGSMRNTGELFF. CDR3 DNA sequence: TGTGCTAGTGGCCTCCATCAGGGGTCAATGAGGAACACCGGGGAGCTGTTTTTT. This chain links TRBV12-5 with TRBJ2-2; TRBD1 is a possible D gene (6 bases). This CDR3 region has 18 residues. Looked up from germline, CDR1 is LGHNT and CDR2 is FRNRAP. Trimming took 6 bases from V and 1 from J, leaving 21 bases between them.

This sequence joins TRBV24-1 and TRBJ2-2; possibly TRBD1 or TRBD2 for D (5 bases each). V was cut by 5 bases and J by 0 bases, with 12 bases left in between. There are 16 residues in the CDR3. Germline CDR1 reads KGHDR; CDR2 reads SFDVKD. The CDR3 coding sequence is TGTGCCACCAGTGTGGGGGTTGAGGCGAACACCGGGGAGCTGTTTTTT. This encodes CATSVGVEANTGELFF.

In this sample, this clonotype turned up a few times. The CDR3 DNA reads as TGTGCCAGCAGTCCTCCAGGGGGCAAAAAGACCCAGTACTTC. It codes for CASSPPGGKKTQYF. This chain joins TRBV6-6 and TRBJ2-5; 8 bases align to TRBD1. The germline V gene has CDR1 MNHNY and CDR2 SVGAGI (reference sequence). After removal of 5 bases from V and 6 bases from J, the junction contained 8 bases not matched to a gene. This CDR3 region has 14 residues.

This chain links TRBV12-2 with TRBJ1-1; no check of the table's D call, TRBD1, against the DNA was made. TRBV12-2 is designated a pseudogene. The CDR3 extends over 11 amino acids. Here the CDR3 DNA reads TGTGCCAGCAGGAGACAGGGGAGGGTCTTCTTT. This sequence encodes CASRRQGRVFF.

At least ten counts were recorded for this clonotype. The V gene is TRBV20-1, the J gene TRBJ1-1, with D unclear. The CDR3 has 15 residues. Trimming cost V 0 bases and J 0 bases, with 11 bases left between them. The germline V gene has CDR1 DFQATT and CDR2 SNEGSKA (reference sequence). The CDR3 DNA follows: TGCAGTGCTAGAGATAGGGATAGGATGAACACTGAAGCTTTCTTT. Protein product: CSARDRDRMNTEAFF.

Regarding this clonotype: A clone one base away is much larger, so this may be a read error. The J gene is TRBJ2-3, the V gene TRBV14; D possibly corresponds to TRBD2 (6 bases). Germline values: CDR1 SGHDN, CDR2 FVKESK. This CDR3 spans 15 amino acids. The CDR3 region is CTSSQVVSSGDTQYF. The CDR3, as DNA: TGTACCAGCAGCCAAGTAGTATCGAGCGGGGATACGCAGTATTTT.

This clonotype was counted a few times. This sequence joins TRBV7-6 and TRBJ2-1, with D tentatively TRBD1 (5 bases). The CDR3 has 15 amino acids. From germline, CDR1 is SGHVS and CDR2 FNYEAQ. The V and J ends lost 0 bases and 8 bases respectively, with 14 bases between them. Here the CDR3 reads CASSLALGQLHEQFF. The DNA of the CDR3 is TGTGCCAGCAGCTTAGCCCTGGGGCAGCTCCATGAGCAGTTCTTC. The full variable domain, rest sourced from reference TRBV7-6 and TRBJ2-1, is GAGVSQSPRYKVTKRGQDVALRCDPISGHVSLYWYRQALGQGPEFLTYFNYEAQQDKSGLPNDRFSAERPEGSISTLTIQRTEQRDSAMYRCASSLALGQLHEQFFGPGTRLTVL.

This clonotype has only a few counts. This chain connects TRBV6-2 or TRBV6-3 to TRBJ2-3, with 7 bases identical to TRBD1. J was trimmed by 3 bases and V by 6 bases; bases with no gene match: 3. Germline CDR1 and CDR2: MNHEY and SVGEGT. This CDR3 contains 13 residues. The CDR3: CASRWDSTDTQYF. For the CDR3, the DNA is TGTGCCAGCAGGTGGGACAGTACAGATACGCAGTATTTT.

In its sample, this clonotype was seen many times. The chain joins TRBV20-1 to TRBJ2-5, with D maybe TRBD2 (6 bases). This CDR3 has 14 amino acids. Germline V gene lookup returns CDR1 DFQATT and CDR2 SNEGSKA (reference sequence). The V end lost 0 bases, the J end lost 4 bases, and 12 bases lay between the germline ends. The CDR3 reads CSARDSSGVETQYF. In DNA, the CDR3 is TGCAGTGCTAGAGATAGCTCGGGGGTAGAGACCCAGTACTTC.

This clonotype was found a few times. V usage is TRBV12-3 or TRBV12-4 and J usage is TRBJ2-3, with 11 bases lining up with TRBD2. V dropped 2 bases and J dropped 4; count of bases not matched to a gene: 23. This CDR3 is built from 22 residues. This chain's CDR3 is CASSLTPEGRGLAASSADTQYF. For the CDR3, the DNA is TGTGCCAGCAGTTTAACCCCCGAAGGAAGGGGACTAGCGGCTTCTAGCGCAGATACGCAGTATTTT.

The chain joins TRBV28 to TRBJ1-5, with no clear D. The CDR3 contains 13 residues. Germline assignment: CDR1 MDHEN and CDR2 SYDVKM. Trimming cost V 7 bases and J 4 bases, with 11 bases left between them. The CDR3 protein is CASTQRANQPQHF. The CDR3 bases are TGTGCCAGCACCCAAAGGGCGAATCAGCCCCAGCATTTT.

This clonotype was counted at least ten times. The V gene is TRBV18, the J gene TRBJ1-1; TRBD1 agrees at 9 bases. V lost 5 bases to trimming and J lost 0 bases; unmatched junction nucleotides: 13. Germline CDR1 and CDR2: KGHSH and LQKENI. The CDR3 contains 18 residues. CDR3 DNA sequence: TGTGCCAGCTCAACCGCTAAAGGGGACAGGGCTATGAACACTGAAGCTTTCTTT. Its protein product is CASSTAKGDRAMNTEAFF.

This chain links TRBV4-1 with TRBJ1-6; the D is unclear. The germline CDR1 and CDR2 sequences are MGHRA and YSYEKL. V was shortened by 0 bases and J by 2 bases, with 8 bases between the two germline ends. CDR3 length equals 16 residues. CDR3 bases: TGCGCCAGCAGCCAAGATCCGGGAACCTATAATTCACCCCTCCACTTT. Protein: CASSQDPGTYNSPLHF.

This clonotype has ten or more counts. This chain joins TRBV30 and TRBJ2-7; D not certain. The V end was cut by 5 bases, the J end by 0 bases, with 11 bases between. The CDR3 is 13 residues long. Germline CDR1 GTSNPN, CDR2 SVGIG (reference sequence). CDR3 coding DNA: TGTGCCTGGGTGGACCGAAGCTCCTACGAGCAGTACTTC. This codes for CAWVDRSSYEQYF.

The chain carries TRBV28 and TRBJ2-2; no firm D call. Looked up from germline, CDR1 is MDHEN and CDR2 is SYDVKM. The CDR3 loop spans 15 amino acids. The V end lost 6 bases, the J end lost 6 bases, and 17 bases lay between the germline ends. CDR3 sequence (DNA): TGTGCCAGCAGAACGACCGGCTTGACGCCCGGGGAGCTGTTTTTT. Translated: CASRTTGLTPGELFF.